These 23 T cell receptor beta chains were sequenced from one sample in a study of blood T cell repertoires in COVID-19. Clones were sequenced by immunoSEQ multiplex PCR, and TCRdb holds only the in-frame ones, with some missing. The data contain about 160,000 clones, 82% of them singletons. Sequencing input: peripheral blood. These receptors were collected from a woman in her 40s with COVID-19, enrolled during active disease.

This chain joins TRBV27 and TRBJ1-2, with D maybe TRBD1 (5 bases). Germline V gene sequence: CDR1 MNHEY, CDR2 SMNVEV (reference sequence). The CDR3 sequence is 12 residues long. V dropped 2 bases and J dropped 8 bases, with 9 bases sitting between them. This CDR3 is CASSLKGEGYTF. CDR3 DNA sequence: TGTGCCAGCAGTTTAAAAGGGGAAGGCTACACCTTC.

The rearrangement links TRBV7-6 to TRBJ1-3; D remains unclear. The CDR3 has 15 amino acids. V gave up 1 base and J gave up 8 bases, with 15 bases separating them. CDR1 is SGHVS, CDR2 FNYEAQ, per germline. CDR3 DNA: TGTGCCAGCAGCTTAGAGAGGGAAGTCGGCGACACCATATATTTT. It encodes CASSLEREVGDTIYF.

Within the sample, this clone is medium-sized. The J gene is TRBJ2-1, the V gene TRBV7-3; the D gene is possibly TRBD2 (6 bases). Germline CDR1 and CDR2: SGHTA and FQGTGA. This CDR3 region has 14 residues. Trimming cost V 2 bases and J 7 bases, with 12 bases left between them. The CDR3 nucleotides are TGTGCCAGCAGCTTATTAGGGGCGGGGAATGAGCAGTTCTTC. Its translation: CASSLLGAGNEQFF.

The gene calls are TRBV2 and TRBJ1-3, with a tentative D call TRBD1 (6 bases). Trimming left V 9 bases short and J 8 bases short, with 14 bases between. Germline assignment: CDR1 SNHLY and CDR2 FYNNEI. The CDR3 is 12 amino acids. The CDR3 DNA sequence: TGTGCCAGTACAGGGACGTGGGACACCATATATTTT. Residues: CASTGTWDTIYF.

This clone is medium-sized in the sample. This chain links TRBV5-1 with TRBJ1-6, with unresolved D. Trimming left V 5 bases short and J 0 bases short, with 12 bases between. The CDR3 contains 16 residues. In germline, CDR1 is SGHRS, CDR2 YFSETQ. CDR3: CASRAGSYSYNSPLHF. The CDR3 bases are TGCGCCAGCAGGGCGGGGTCATACTCCTATAATTCACCCCTCCACTTT.

This chain connects TRBV7-9 to TRBJ2-7; D gene uncertain. The CDR3 totals 14 residues. The germline V gene has CDR1 SEHNR and CDR2 FQNEAQ (reference sequence). V lost 4 bases to trimming and J lost 0 bases, with 10 bases between them. The CDR3 spells CASSSSLSSYEQYF. DNA of the CDR3: TGTGCCAGCAGCTCATCTTTGAGCTCCTACGAGCAGTACTTC.

V gene TRBV19 combines with J gene TRBJ2-2, with TRBD1 matching over 9 bases. Germline CDR1 and CDR2: LNHDA and SQIVND (reference sequence). This CDR3 has 14 amino acids. The J segment lost 3 bases and the V segment lost 4 bases, leaving 0 bases of the junction unmatched. As DNA, the CDR3 is TGTGCCAGTAGTAGGACAGGGGACACCGGGGAGCTGTTTTTT. This gives the protein CASSRTGDTGELFF.

This chain uses TRBV20-1 with TRBJ1-2; TRBD1 matches 9 bases. The junction had 10 bases not matched to a gene; V was cut back by 7 bases and J by 4 bases. CDR1 and CDR2 (germline): DFQATT, SNEGSKA (reference sequence). CDR3 length equals 14 residues. In nucleotides, the CDR3 is TGCAGTGTTAGTACTGGGACAGGGCCCTATGGCTACACCTTC. This encodes CSVSTGTGPYGYTF.

The chain joins TRBV7-9 to TRBJ1-6; D is undetermined. CDR1 and CDR2 from the germline V gene are SEHNR and FQNEAQ (reference sequence). The CDR3 is 14 residues long. The V and J ends lost 5 bases and 10 bases respectively, with 15 bases between them. CDR3 bases: TGTGCCAGCAGCGCCCATAACTCACAGTCACCCCTCCACTTT. Translated, it gives CASSAHNSQSPLHF.

The chain links TRBV30 to TRBJ1-5; no firm D call. The V end lost 3 bases, the J end lost 5 bases, and 11 bases lay between the germline ends. Germline V lookup: CDR1 GTSNPN, CDR2 SVGIG (reference sequence). The CDR3 is made up of 13 amino acids. The CDR3 loop reads CAWSFSPHQPQHF. Written as DNA, the CDR3 is TGTGCCTGGAGCTTCAGTCCACATCAGCCCCAGCATTTT.

This clone occurred once. The CDR3 reads CASSRGVNTEAFF. CDR3 nucleotides: TGTGCCAGCAGCCGCGGGGTGAACACTGAAGCTTTCTTT. The V and J genes are TRBV7-8 and TRBJ1-1, with D hard to call. The CDR3 extends over 13 amino acids. Trimming took off 5 bases at V and 0 bases at J, with 7 bases between the two ends. Germline CDR1 and CDR2: SGHVS and FQNEAQ.

The chain has TRBV27 and TRBJ2-7; a weak D match, TRBD2 (5 bases). Trimming shortened V by 4 bases and J by 0 bases, and 7 bases separated the two germline ends. Germline V gene data show CDR1 as MNHEY and CDR2 as SMNVEV (reference sequence). The CDR3 loop spans 13 amino acids. CDR3 nucleotides: TGTGCCAGCAGTTGGGGAGCCTCCTACGAGCAGTACTTC. Translation gives CASSWGASYEQYF.

This chain joins TRBV19 and TRBJ1-1, with TRBD1 as a possible D gene (6 bases). The germline CDR1 and CDR2 sequences are LNHDA and SQIVND (reference sequence). The CDR3 runs to 14 residues. Between the trimmed V and J ends, which lost 6 bases and 1 base, there was a span of 12 bases. The CDR3: CASRGGGGNTEAFF. The CDR3 DNA reads as TGTGCCAGTAGGGGAGGGGGAGGGAACACTGAAGCTTTCTTT.

The V call is TRBV7-2, the J call TRBJ2-4; possibly TRBD2 for D (5 bases). The CDR3 is made up of 15 amino acids. Germline-derived CDR1 and CDR2 are SGHTA and FQGNSA. The V gene lost 1 base and the J gene lost 9 bases, with 16 bases spanning the gap. CDR3 sequence reads: CASSLGSRERGIQYF. The CDR3 DNA sequence: TGTGCCAGCAGCTTAGGGTCGAGGGAACGGGGCATTCAGTACTTC. The full variable domain, its missing parts supplied by reference TRBV7-2 and TRBJ2-4, is GAGVSQSPSNKVTEKGKDVELRCDPISGHTALYWYRQSLGQGLEFLIYFQGNSAPDKSGLPSDRFSAERTGGSVSTLTIQRTQQEDSAVYLCASSLGSRERGIQYFGAGTRLSVL.

The sample holds one count of this clone. This chain uses TRBV12-3 or TRBV12-4 with TRBJ1-5; D unclear. There are 13 residues in the CDR3. V gave up 5 bases and J gave up 3 bases, with 8 bases separating them. CDR3 in DNA: TGTGCCAGCAGTCGAGGAGACAATCAGCCCCAGCATTTT. This translates into CASSRGDNQPQHF.

The rearrangement joins TRBV11-2 to TRBJ2-1; 10 nucleotides align to TRBD2. The CDR3 consists of 14 residues. Germline V lookup: CDR1 SGHAT, CDR2 FQNNGV. With V trimmed by 5 bases and J by 4 bases, 2 bases remained unmatched. The CDR3: CASSRTSGYNEQFF. Written as DNA, the CDR3 is TGTGCCAGCAGCCGGACTAGCGGTTACAATGAGCAGTTCTTC.

In this sample, this clone turned up once. The chain is built from TRBV28 and TRBJ1-2, with D possibly matching TRBD1 (5 bases). V gave up 8 bases and J gave up 2 bases, with 24 bases separating them. From germline, CDR1 is MDHEN and CDR2 SYDVKM. The CDR3 is 17 residues long. The CDR3 reads CASFVPGGWWANYGYTF. The DNA for the CDR3 is TGTGCCAGCTTTGTGCCCGGGGGGTGGTGGGCAAACTATGGCTACACCTTC.

The chain employs TRBV6-6 and TRBJ2-7; 7 nucleotides match TRBD2. This CDR3 has 14 amino acids. CDR1 is MNHNY and CDR2 is SVGAGI in the germline V gene (reference sequence). The junction had 8 bases not matched to a gene; V was cut back by 6 bases and J by 3 bases. CDR3 protein: CASSPRASGYEQYF. CDR3 nucleotides: TGTGCCAGCAGCCCCCGGGCTAGCGGCTACGAGCAGTACTTC.

The J gene is TRBJ2-1, the V gene TRBV6-2 or TRBV6-3; no definite D call. This CDR3 has 12 residues. The germline V gene encodes CDR1 MNHEY and CDR2 SVGEGT. V was clipped by 2 bases and J by 10 bases, with 9 bases between them. DNA for the CDR3: TGTGCCAGCAGTTACCTGACACCCGAGCAGTTCTTC. It codes for CASSYLTPEQFF.

This rearrangement joins TRBV7-9 to TRBJ1-1; D is possibly TRBD1 (5 bases). V lost 4 bases and J lost 5, with 14 bases in between. The CDR3 extends over 14 amino acids. CDR1 is SEHNR and CDR2 is FQNEAQ in the germline V gene (reference sequence). The CDR3 DNA is TGTGCCAGCAGCTGGGGACTGGGAGGAACTGAAGCTTTCTTT. Translation gives CASSWGLGGTEAFF.

The chain joins TRBV5-5 to TRBJ1-1; 10 bases line up with TRBD1. The germline V gene has CDR1 SGHKS and CDR2 YYEKEE (reference sequence). The CDR3 extends over 15 amino acids. After removal of 3 bases from V and 4 bases from J, the junction contained 6 bases not matched to a gene. The CDR3 reads CASSWGQGLSTEAFF. Here the CDR3 DNA reads TGTGCCAGCAGCTGGGGACAGGGGTTAAGCACTGAAGCTTTCTTT. The full variable domain, rest sourced from reference TRBV5-5 and TRBJ1-1, is DAGVTQSPTHLIKTRGQQVTLRCSPISGHKSVSWYQQVLGQGPQFIFQYYEKEERGRGNFPDRFSARQFPNYSSELNVNALLLGDSALYLCASSWGQGLSTEAFFGQGTRLTVV.

By its share, this clone is large (0.1 to 1%). V gene TRBV3-1 (or the pseudogene TRBV3-2) combines with J gene TRBJ2-7, with D possibly being TRBD1 (6 bases). V was trimmed by 4 bases and J by 6 bases, leaving 10 bases between them. The V gene's germline CDR1 is LGHDT and CDR2 YNNKEL (reference sequence). The CDR3 has 12 amino acids. This CDR3 reads CASSPDRIEQYF. The CDR3 DNA reads as TGTGCCAGCAGCCCGGACAGAATCGAGCAGTACTTC.

The chain carries TRBV5-4 and TRBJ1-1; no firm D call. CDR3 size: 12 residues. Trimming took 9 bases from V and 5 from J, leaving 14 bases between them. Germline V gives CDR1 SGHNT, CDR2 YYREEE (reference sequence). Here the CDR3 reads CATQTGRTEAFF. The CDR3 DNA reads as TGTGCCACCCAGACCGGGAGGACTGAAGCTTTCTTT.